These 20 T cell receptor beta chains were all obtained from the same sample, sequenced in a study of cytomegalovirus exposure and HLA in healthy donors. Repertoires were generated with immunoSEQ multiplex PCR, while TCRdb's copy carries only in-frame clones and drops some. The sample lists over 85,000 clones, 70% to 90% occurring once. The specimen sequenced was PBMCs. The receptors shown here come from a woman in her twenties or thirties in good health and CMV-seropositive.

The V and J genes are TRBV29-1 and TRBJ1-2; D is possibly TRBD1 (5 bases). The V gene lost 3 bases and the J gene lost 4 bases, with 12 bases spanning the gap. Germline CDR1 SQVTM, CDR2 ANQGSEA. The CDR3 is made up of 13 amino acids. CDR3 protein: CSVEKAGIYGYTF. The CDR3 DNA reads as TGCAGCGTTGAGAAGGCAGGGATCTATGGCTACACCTTC.

The chain uses TRBV2 and TRBJ1-5; D gene ambiguous. Per the germline V gene, CDR1 is SNHLY and CDR2 is FYNNEI. The CDR3 is 13 residues long. Trimming cost V 8 bases and J 6 bases, with 14 bases left between them. The CDR3 DNA reads as TGTGCCAGCTTGGGCGCAGGTTCTCAGCCCCAGCATTTT. Translation gives CASLGAGSQPQHF.

The V and J genes are TRBV7-2 and TRBJ2-1, with TRBD2 matching 8 bases. V dropped 2 bases and J dropped 8; count of bases not matched to a gene: 5. CDR3 size: 14 residues. CDR1 SGHTA and CDR2 FQGNSA come from the germline V gene. The CDR3 region is CASSLLGLVDEQFF. CDR3 nucleotides: TGTGCCAGCAGCTTACTGGGACTAGTGGATGAGCAGTTCTTC. The full variable domain, with the rest looked up from reference TRBV7-2 and TRBJ2-1, is GAGVSQSPSNKVTEKGKDVELRCDPISGHTALYWYRQSLGQGLEFLIYFQGNSAPDKSGLPSDRFSAERTGGSVSTLTIQRTQQEDSAVYLCASSLLGLVDEQFFGPGTRLTVL.

V is TRBV6-5 and J is TRBJ2-7; possibly TRBD2 for D (5 bases). V shed 5 bases and J shed 6 bases, with 8 bases lying between them. CDR3 size: 11 residues. From germline, CDR1 is MNHEY and CDR2 SVGAGI. The CDR3 DNA sequence: TGTGCCAGCAGTAGGGCGGGCGAGCAGTACTTC. This sequence encodes CASSRAGEQYF.

The chain links TRBV13 to TRBJ2-7; 10 bases are a match to TRBD2. Germline V gives CDR1 PRHDT, CDR2 FYEKMQ (reference sequence). This CDR3 region has 14 residues. Germline trimming cut 3 bases from V and 1 base from J; bases unmatched to any gene: 0. DNA of the CDR3: TGTGCCAGCAGCTTTAGCGGGGGGTCCTACGAGCAGTACTTC. It specifies CASSFSGGSYEQYF. Full variable domain (rest looked up from reference TRBV13 and TRBJ2-7): AAGVIQSPRHLIKEKRETATLKCYPIPRHDTVYWYQQGPGQDPQFLISFYEKMQSDKGSIPDRFSAQQFSDYHSELNMSSLELGDSALYFCASSFSGGSYEQYFGPGTRLTVT.

This chain joins TRBV11-3 and TRBJ2-1, with 7 bases lining up with TRBD1. The V segment lost 3 bases and the J segment 7 bases; nucleotides outside the gene matches: 9. The CDR3 has 15 residues. Germline CDR1 and CDR2: SGHNT and YENEEA. The CDR3 is CASSFSGQNWNEQFF. CDR3 in DNA: TGTGCCAGCAGCTTTTCGGGACAGAACTGGAATGAGCAGTTCTTC.

This chain links TRBV7-2 with TRBJ2-3, with 7 nucleotides matching TRBD2. The CDR3 sequence is 15 residues long. The V gene's germline CDR1 is SGHTA and CDR2 FQGNSA. J lost 4 bases, V lost 0 bases, and 4 bases had no gene match. CDR3: CASSLAGGPPDTQYF. The CDR3 nucleotides read TGTGCCAGCAGCTTAGCGGGAGGGCCCCCAGATACGCAGTATTTT.

The gene calls are TRBV6-5 and TRBJ1-5, with D tentatively TRBD1 (5 bases). Trimming took 6 bases from V and 5 from J, leaving 17 bases between them. Looked up from germline, CDR1 is MNHEY and CDR2 is SVGAGI. The CDR3 has 15 residues. CDR3 sequence reads: CASRGGSSMDQPQHF. CDR3 nucleotides: TGTGCCAGCAGGGGGGGGTCCTCAATGGATCAGCCCCAGCATTTT.

A single count supports this clone. J is TRBJ2-1 and V is TRBV4-1; D may be TRBD2 (7 bases). Germline V gene data show CDR1 as MGHRA and CDR2 as YSYEKL. Trimming pared 1 base from V and 0 bases from J, leaving 10 bases between. The CDR3 runs to 16 residues. CDR3 in amino acids: CASSQAAGASYNEQFF. CDR3 coding DNA: TGCGCCAGCAGCCAAGCCGCGGGGGCCTCCTACAATGAGCAGTTCTTC.

This clone was counted between two and nine times. CDR3 protein: CASSSVHEQYF. The DNA for the CDR3 is TGTGCCAGCAGTTCGGTCCACGAGCAGTACTTC. This chain joins TRBV6-1 and TRBJ2-7; no clear D gene. Germline V gene lookup returns CDR1 MNHNS and CDR2 SASEGT. V lost 5 bases and J lost 5, with 7 bases in between. The CDR3 is 11 residues long.

The rearrangement joins TRBV15 to TRBJ2-1; D may be TRBD2 (6 bases). CDR3 size: 13 residues. The germline gives CDR1 LNHNV, CDR2 YYDKDF (reference sequence). Trimming stripped 8 bases from V and 7 bases from J, with 15 bases between. The CDR3 loop is CATHLAGNNEQFF. CDR3 sequence (DNA): TGTGCCACCCACCTGGCGGGGAATAATGAGCAGTTCTTC.

This chain connects TRBV2 to TRBJ1-1, with D maybe TRBD1 (6 bases). Germline CDR1 SNHLY, CDR2 FYNNEI. The CDR3 totals 11 residues. Trimming stripped 7 bases from V and 7 bases from J, with 10 bases between. The CDR3 nucleotides read TGTGCCAGCACTCTGGACAGTGAAGCTTTCTTT. Protein: CASTLDSEAFF.

The chain recombines TRBV5-1 with TRBJ2-5; a possible D gene is TRBD2 (6 bases). This CDR3 is built from 14 residues. The ends were cut back, 2 bases at V and 1 base at J, with 9 bases in the middle. Germline V gene sequence: CDR1 SGHRS, CDR2 YFSETQ. In DNA form, the CDR3 reads TGCGCCAGCAGCTTTGGAGCGGGCCAAGAGACCCAGTACTTC. Its translation: CASSFGAGQETQYF.

This chain joins TRBV5-6 and TRBJ2-1; no reliable D call. From germline, CDR1 is SGHDT and CDR2 YYEEEE. The CDR3 totals 15 residues. V lost 2 bases and J 0 bases, leaving 9 bases between the germline ends. The CDR3 DNA sequence: TGTGCCAGCAGCTTTGGTGCGAGCTCCTACAATGAGCAGTTCTTC. It specifies CASSFGASSYNEQFF.

This clone showed up just once. This sequence joins TRBV7-3 and TRBJ2-3; D is perhaps TRBD1 (5 bases). This CDR3 has 16 amino acids. The V gene's germline CDR1 is SGHTA and CDR2 FQGTGA. V lost 4 bases to trimming and J lost 2 bases, with 16 bases between them. DNA of the CDR3: TGTGCCAGCAGCTCTCCCGTAGGGGCAGCCACAGATACGCAGTATTTT. It is translated as CASSSPVGAATDTQYF. The full variable domain, rest sourced from reference TRBV7-3 and TRBJ2-3, is GAGVSQTPSNKVTEKGKYVELRCDPISGHTALYWYRQSLGQGPEFLIYFQGTGAADDSGLPNDRFFAVRPEGSVSTLKIQRTERGDSAVYLCASSSPVGAATDTQYFGPGTRLTVL.

The chain couples TRBV7-6 to TRBJ1-1; D gene unclear. The V gene lost 4 bases and the J gene lost 8 bases, with 11 bases spanning the gap. Germline-derived CDR1 and CDR2 are SGHVS and FNYEAQ. The CDR3 length is 12 residues. Written as DNA, the CDR3 is TGTGCCAGCAGCTCCTCGGGAGGAGAAGCTTTCTTT. Its translation: CASSSSGGEAFF.

The chain links TRBV7-2 to TRBJ2-2; D unclear. In germline, CDR1 is SGHTA, CDR2 FQGNSA. The CDR3 consists of 13 residues. Between the trimmed V and J ends, which lost 6 bases and 5 bases, there was a span of 10 bases. CDR3 in DNA: TGTGCCAGCAGTCCGGCGGTAACCGGGGAGCTGTTTTTT. Translating gives CASSPAVTGELFF.

The rearrangement uses TRBV9 and TRBJ2-2; D unresolved. Germline V gene data show CDR1 as SGDLS and CDR2 as YYNGEE. The CDR3 is made up of 13 amino acids. Trimming removed 0 bases from V and 7 bases from J, with 7 bases in between. CDR3 nucleotide sequence: TGTGCCAGCAGCGTAGCTATAAGCGGGGAGCTGTTTTTT. Its protein is CASSVAISGELFF. Full variable domain (remainder filled in from reference TRBV9 and TRBJ2-2): DSGVTQTPKHLITATGQRVTLRCSPRSGDLSVYWYQQSLDQGLQFLIQYYNGEERAKGNILERFSAQQFPDLHSELNLSSLELGDSALYFCASSVAISGELFFGEGSRLTVL.

The table lists this clone with a few counts. This chain uses TRBV11-2 with TRBJ2-2; no reliable D call. Germline assignment: CDR1 SGHAT and CDR2 FQNNGV. The CDR3 covers 13 residues. V shed 5 bases and J shed 9 bases, with 13 bases lying between them. This CDR3 reads CASSRSVVRELFF. CDR3 bases: TGTGCCAGCAGCCGGTCGGTGGTTCGGGAGCTGTTTTTT.

A few counts support this clone. This chain links TRBV28 with TRBJ1-2; 9 bases fit TRBD1. J lost 2 bases, V lost 4 bases, and 8 bases had no gene match. The CDR3 is made up of 16 amino acids. Per the germline V gene, CDR1 is MDHEN and CDR2 is SYDVKM. CDR3 nucleotide sequence: TGTGCCAGCAGTTCCCCCTCGGGACAGGGAAACTATGGCTACACCTTC. Translated, it gives CASSSPSGQGNYGYTF.